A selection of T cell receptor beta chains follows, all from one sample in a study of shared clonotypes between healthy human individuals. Clones were sequenced by immunoSEQ multiplex PCR, and TCRdb holds only the in-frame ones, with some missing. The sample gives more than 2 million clones, 95% of which show up once; roughly 0.13% is in the top ten. Sequenced material: naive CD4+ T cells sorted from blood. The receptor source for this set is a man younger than 30 in good health. Each CDR3 is given with its conserved first and last residue. D genes are given only for firm matches. Clone sizes are given selectively: once, few, many, or a class where the clone is expanded.

clone_size	d_call	v_call	j_call	cdr3_length	cdr3_nt	cdr3_aa
.	.	TRBV6-1	TRBJ1-3	15	TGTGCCAGCAGTGAATTCGGAGTCTCTGGAAACACCATATATTTT	CASSEFGVSGNTIYF
.	.	TRBV7-9	TRBJ1-1	14	TGTGCCAGCAGCTTAGCGTCCTCGAACACTGAAGCTTTCTTT	CASSLASSNTEAFF
.	.	TRBV6-1	TRBJ1-4	14	TGTGCCAGCAGTGTGTTCCTGCAGAATGAAAAACTGTTTTTT	CASSVFLQNEKLFF
.	.	TRBV6-5	TRBJ1-5	13	TGTGCCAGCAGCCCCTCTGGGACAAATCCCCAGCATTTT	CASSPSGTNPQHF
.	TRBD2	TRBV5-4	TRBJ2-1	15	TGTGCCAGCAGCCGTAGCGGGTCTATTTACAATGAGCAGTTCTTC	CASSRSGSIYNEQFF
.	TRBD1	TRBV6-5	TRBJ1-2	14	TGTGCCAGCAGTTACTCTCGGGACAGCTATGGCTACACCTTC	CASSYSRDSYGYTF
.	.	TRBV30	TRBJ1-6	16	TGTGCCTGGAGTGTAGGGGGTAGCTCCTATAATTCACCCCTCCACTTT	CAWSVGGSSYNSPLHF
.	.	TRBV28	TRBJ1-1	16	TGTGCCAGCAGTTACCCACTGAATCAGGGAGGCACTGAAGCTTTCTTT	CASSYPLNQGGTEAFF
.	TRBD1	TRBV29-1	TRBJ1-2	13	TGCAGCGTTCCCGACAGGGGTTACTATGGCTACACCTTC	CSVPDRGYYGYTF
.	.	TRBV6-1	TRBJ1-5	14	TGTGCCAGCGAGAGCAGGGGCGCGAGTCAGCCCCAGCATTTT	CASESRGASQPQHF
.	TRBD1	TRBV18	TRBJ2-5	15	TGTGCCAGCTCACGGGGGACAGGGGGCGACGAGACCCAGTACTTC	CASSRGTGGDETQYF
once	TRBD2	TRBV10-3	TRBJ2-1	16	TGTGCCATCAGTGGGACTAGCGGGGGGGGCTACAATGAGCAGTTCTTC	CAISGTSGGGYNEQFF
few	TRBD1	TRBV6-1	TRBJ1-5	15	TGTGCCAGCAGAGGGCGACAGGGTCAAGGTCAGCCCCAGCATTTT	CASRGRQGQGQPQHF
few	.	TRBV15	TRBJ2-1	13	TGTGCCACCAGCAGACTGGCTAATGGCAACGAGTTCTTC	CATSRLANGNEFF
.	TRBD2	TRBV2	TRBJ2-2	14	TGTGCCAGCTTCGGAGGACTAGCGGCCGGGGAGCTGTTTTTT	CASFGGLAAGELFF
.	.	TRBV28	TRBJ1-1	13	TGTGCCAGCAGGGCCGGGAAACTGATTGAAGCTTTCTTT	CASRAGKLIEAFF
.	TRBD1	TRBV18	TRBJ1-2	12	TGTGCCAGCTCACCGGACAGGGATGGCTACACCTTC	CASSPDRDGYTF
.	.	TRBV7-2	TRBJ1-2	14	TGTGCCAGCAGCTTCTTCGGCAGGTCGGATGGCTACACCTTC	CASSFFGRSDGYTF
.	.	TRBV28	TRBJ2-4	14	TGTGCCAGCAGCACCCGTGACAGGTTAAACATTCAGTACTTC	CASSTRDRLNIQYF
.	.	TRBV25-1	TRBJ1-1	14	TGTGCCAGCAGTGGCACAGGGTCGGGCACTGAAGCTTTCTTT	CASSGTGSGTEAFF
.	TRBD1	TRBV29-1	TRBJ1-4	14	TGCAGCGTAGCGACAGGGTCAACTAATGAAAAACTGTTTTTT	CSVATGSTNEKLFF
.	.	TRBV5-1	TRBJ1-6	16	TGCGCCAGCAGCTTGGAGTCGGGTGGAGGAAATTCACCCCTCCACTTT	CASSLESGGGNSPLHF
once	TRBD2	TRBV30	TRBJ2-5	18	TGTGCCTGGAGTGTAGGAACGGGACTAGCGGGGGGCGGAGAGACCCAGTACTTC	CAWSVGTGLAGGGETQYF
.	.	TRBV4-1	TRBJ1-2	19	TGCGCCAGCAGCCAAGATAGTTGGCGAGTAGGGGGGTACGGCTATGGCTACACCTTC	CASSQDSWRVGGYGYGYTF
.	TRBD1	TRBV6-1	TRBJ1-1	13	TGTGCCAGTATCCTAGACAGGGCTACTGAAGCTTTCTTT	CASILDRATEAFF
.	.	TRBV6-5	TRBJ1-5	14	TGTGCCAGCATCGAAGGGGGAGTGGGTCAGCCCCAGCATTTT	CASIEGGVGQPQHF
.	TRBD1	TRBV19	TRBJ1-6	16	TGTGCCAGTAGTATGATACCGGGACAGGGAGCCTCACCCCTCCACTTT	CASSMIPGQGASPLHF
.	.	TRBV18	TRBJ2-3	14	TGTGCCAGCTCACAACTAGCTAGCACAGATACGCAGTATTTT	CASSQLASTDTQYF
.	.	TRBV11-3	TRBJ1-1	12	TGTGCCAGCAGCTTAGGGGAGACTGAAGCTTTCTTT	CASSLGETEAFF
.	TRBD1	TRBV5-6	TRBJ2-7	15	TGTGCCAGCAGCACTAGACAGGGTCGGCCCTACGAGCAGTACTTC	CASSTRQGRPYEQYF
.	.	TRBV7-8	TRBJ1-1	14	TGTGCCAGCAGCTTATTGTATAGGGGTACTGAAGCTTTCTTT	CASSLLYRGTEAFF
.	.	TRBV25-1	TRBJ1-6	14	TGTGCCAGCAGTGGCAGAATGTATAATTCACCCCTCCACTTT	CASSGRMYNSPLHF
once	.	TRBV7-9	TRBJ2-7	16	TGTGCCAGCAGCTCTCGCAACGGGGGGCTGGGCTACGAGCAGTACTTC	CASSSRNGGLGYEQYF
.	.	TRBV2	TRBJ2-7	12	TGTGCCAGCAGTGCGGGGACCCACGAGCAGTACTTC	CASSAGTHEQYF
.	.	TRBV7-8	TRBJ2-6	14	TGTGCCAGCAGCCTACCTTCTGGGGCCAACGTCCTGACTTTC	CASSLPSGANVLTF
once	.	TRBV9	TRBJ1-4	16	TGTGCCAGCAGCCCTTCCCCAGGCCAGCCTAATGAAAAACTGTTTTTT	CASSPSPGQPNEKLFF
.	.	TRBV10-3	TRBJ2-5	12	TGTGCCATCAGGGGGGGAGGCGAGACCCAGTACTTC	CAIRGGGETQYF
.	.	TRBV10-3	TRBJ2-7	13	TGTGCCATCAGCGAGCGGGTCTCCTACGAGCAGTACTTC	CAISERVSYEQYF
.	.	TRBV28	TRBJ2-6	14	TGTGCCAGCAGTTTCTCGGACCGGGCCAACGTCCTGACTTTC	CASSFSDRANVLTF
.	.	TRBV9	TRBJ2-7	14	TGTGCCAGCAGCGAGGGGACAATCTCCTACGAGCAGTACTTC	CASSEGTISYEQYF
once	.	TRBV30	TRBJ2-5	14	TGTGCCTGGAGTGTTTCTGTTAATCGAGAGACCCAGTACTTC	CAWSVSVNRETQYF
once	TRBD1	TRBV6-5	TRBJ2-7	14	TGTGCCAGCAGCTCCGGGACAGGGCTCTACGAGCAGTACTTC	CASSSGTGLYEQYF
.	TRBD2	TRBV10-2	TRBJ2-7	14	TGCGCCAGCAGCCTAGCGGGGAGCTCCTACGAGCAGTACTTC	CASSLAGSSYEQYF
once	.	TRBV14	TRBJ1-1	16	TGTGCCAGCAGCCAGTTGTTTTTGAGAGAGCACACTGAAGCTTTCTTT	CASSQLFLREHTEAFF
.	TRBD1	TRBV6-6	TRBJ1-1	13	TGTGCCAGCAGTTACCCAGGGGGGAATGAAGCTTTCTTT	CASSYPGGNEAFF
.	TRBD2	TRBV6-6	TRBJ2-1	15	TGTGCCAGCAGCCGAGGGGAGGGCCGGAGAAATGAGCAGTTCTTC	CASSRGEGRRNEQFF
.	.	TRBV7-9	TRBJ1-1	14	TGTGCCAGCAGCTCCAGGGTCAGCGTGTCTGAAGCTTTCTTT	CASSSRVSVSEAFF